This is a list of T cell receptor beta chains from one sample in a study of regulatory T cells in long-lasting Graves disease. TCRdb used MiXCR to reprocess the multiplex PCR reads, holding one entry per CDR3 protein. The table shows 420,000 or so distinct CDR3 sequences, with around 22% occurring only once. The specimen comprised peripheral blood mononuclear cells (PBMCs), sampled when the disease was refractory, from a patient treated with antithyroid drugs. Source of these receptors: a female donor with Graves disease. The conserved cysteine and the conserved F or W are not part of the CDR3 here. The D gene is left open where the match is weak. The size entry is marked missing in some rows and otherwise reads once, few, many or a size class.

clone size,D gene,V gene,CDR3 protein
-,-,TRBV20-1,SAPRGPGELF
-,-,TRBV6-6,ASSYSGFGMNTEAF
-,-,TRBV5-1,ASSRDRSGYGYT
many,-,TRBV12-3/TRBV12-4,ASSLDAATSRKTQY
-,TRBD1,TRBV12-3/TRBV12-4,ASSLSGQVGEQF
-,TRBD1,TRBV19,ASSIQDRENTEAF
many,-,TRBV28,ASSPPTMNTEAF
-,TRBD1,TRBV20-1,SAPGQGGLGNQPQH
-,-,TRBV9,ASSSNTDGYT
-,-,TRBV25-1,ASSDPRGGNYGYT
-,-,TRBV28,ASSLFTSGNTIY
many,-,TRBV20-1,SAREKGAVREQY
few,-,TRBV10-3,AISRGRGNQETQY
many,-,TRBV28,ASSSTSWDSLGSYNEQF
-,-,TRBV6-2/TRBV6-3,ASSPGPGQGGVFQETQY
-,TRBD1,TRBV6-1,ATGPGQGVETQY
few,TRBD1,TRBV18,ASSPGQGNYEQY
many,TRBD1,TRBV7-9,ASSTGQGNYGYT
-,-,TRBV5-6,ASGRGSYGYT
-,-,TRBV7-9,ASSLEIGGRRRTGNTIY
-,TRBD1,TRBV6-1,ASSLGQTFSQETQY
-,TRBD2,TRBV28,ASSHGGLAGDEQY
-,TRBD2,TRBV6-2/TRBV6-3,ASSYELAGFSYEQY
few,TRBD2,TRBV19,ASSATSGRGLETQY
-,-,TRBV12-5,ASGPIYEQY
few,-,TRBV7-8,ASSLDALTGELF
many,-,TRBV6-1,ASSVAPQH
-,-,TRBV4-1,ASSQEIMNTEAF
-,-,TRBV9,ASSVGTVAHEQY
-,-,TRBV7-9,ASSLWAGETYEQY
-,-,TRBV5-1,ASSGGAAGYEQY
many,TRBD2,TRBV20-1,SANPGLANQETQY
many,-,TRBV6-2/TRBV6-3,ASSYNVNTEAF
-,-,TRBV6-5,ASSSQGRNSYEQY
-,TRBD1,TRBV19,ASRQGAGNTIY
-,-,TRBV19,ASSPTGSRGYT
-,TRBD2,TRBV10-3,AISDPIDSGREQETQY
-,TRBD2,TRBV7-7,ASSPGLAPSDEQY
few,-,TRBV19,ASSTRASRDYEQY
few,-,TRBV20-1,SARGGQGSHYEQY
once,TRBD2,TRBV2,ASSEQASGSGTQY
-,TRBD2,TRBV7-2,ASKQSWTRPTGELF
many,-,TRBV5-1,ASSPRVGSYEQY
-,-,TRBV19,ASSPGLDTEAF
-,-,TRBV30,AWSDGAEKLF
many,TRBD1,TRBV4-3,ASSQDSRTGDEKLF
-,-,TRBV4-3,ASSQDTWVSPLH
few,-,TRBV15,ATSRGGLSNTEAF
-,-,TRBV6-2/TRBV6-3,ASRRGNTIY
many,TRBD1,TRBV20-1,SANDRGGEKLF
-,-,TRBV2,ASSDGGGSSGNTIY
many,-,TRBV28,ASSWGGAEKQY